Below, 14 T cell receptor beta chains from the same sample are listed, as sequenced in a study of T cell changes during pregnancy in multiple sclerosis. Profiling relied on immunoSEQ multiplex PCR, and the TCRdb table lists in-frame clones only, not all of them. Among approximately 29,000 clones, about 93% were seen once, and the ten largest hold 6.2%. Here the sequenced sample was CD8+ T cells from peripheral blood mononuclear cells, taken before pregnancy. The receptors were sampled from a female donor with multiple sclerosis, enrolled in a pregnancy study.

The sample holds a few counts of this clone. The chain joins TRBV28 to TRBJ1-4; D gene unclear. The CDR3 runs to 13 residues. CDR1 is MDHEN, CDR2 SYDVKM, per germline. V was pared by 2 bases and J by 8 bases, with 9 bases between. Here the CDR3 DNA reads TGTGCCAGCAGTTTACGGGAGGACGAAAAACTGTTTTTT. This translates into CASSLREDEKLFF.

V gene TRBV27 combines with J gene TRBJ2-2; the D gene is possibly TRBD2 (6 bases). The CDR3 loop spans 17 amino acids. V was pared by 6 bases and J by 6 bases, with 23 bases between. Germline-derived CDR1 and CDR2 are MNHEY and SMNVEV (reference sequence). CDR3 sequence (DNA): TGTGCCAGCAGACCTTTCTTGCTGGAGGGCCGAGCCGGGGAGCTGTTTTTT. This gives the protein CASRPFLLEGRAGELFF.

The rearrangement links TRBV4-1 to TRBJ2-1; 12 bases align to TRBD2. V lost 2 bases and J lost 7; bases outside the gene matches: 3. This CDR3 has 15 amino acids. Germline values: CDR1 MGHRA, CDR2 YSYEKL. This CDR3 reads CASSQSSGGGNEQFF. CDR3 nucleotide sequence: TGCGCCAGCAGCCAATCTAGCGGGGGGGGGAATGAGCAGTTCTTC.

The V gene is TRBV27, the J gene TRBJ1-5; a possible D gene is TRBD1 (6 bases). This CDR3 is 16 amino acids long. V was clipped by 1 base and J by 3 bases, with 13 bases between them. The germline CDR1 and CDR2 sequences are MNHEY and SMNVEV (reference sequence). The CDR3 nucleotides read TGTGCCAGCAGTTTATTGAGCAGGGACAACAATCAGCCCCAGCATTTT. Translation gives CASSLLSRDNNQPQHF.

The CDR3 loop reads CASSPGGGFQPQHF. CDR3 nucleotides: TGTGCCAGCAGTCCCGGAGGGGGCTTTCAGCCCCAGCATTTT. The chain joins TRBV27 to TRBJ1-5; TRBD1 agrees at 7 bases. The CDR3 sequence is 14 residues long. With V trimmed by 5 bases and J by 6 bases, 7 bases remained unmatched. Germline assignment: CDR1 MNHEY and CDR2 SMNVEV (reference sequence).

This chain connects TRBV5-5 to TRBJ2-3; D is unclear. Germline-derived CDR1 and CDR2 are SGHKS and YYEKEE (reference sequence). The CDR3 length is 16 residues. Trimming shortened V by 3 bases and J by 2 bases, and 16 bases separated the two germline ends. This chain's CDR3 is CASSSVSLIFTDTQYF. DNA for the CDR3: TGTGCCAGCAGCTCAGTATCCCTTATCTTCACAGATACGCAGTATTTT.

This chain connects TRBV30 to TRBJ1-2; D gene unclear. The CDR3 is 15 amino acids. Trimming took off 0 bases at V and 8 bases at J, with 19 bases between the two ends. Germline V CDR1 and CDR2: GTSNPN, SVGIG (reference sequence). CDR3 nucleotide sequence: TGTGCCTGGAGTGTACATGGAAGGAGGGCGGAGGGCTACACCTTC. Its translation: CAWSVHGRRAEGYTF.

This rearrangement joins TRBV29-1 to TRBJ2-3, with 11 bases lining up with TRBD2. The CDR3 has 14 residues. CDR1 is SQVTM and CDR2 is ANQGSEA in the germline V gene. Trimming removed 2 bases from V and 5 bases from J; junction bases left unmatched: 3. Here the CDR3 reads CSVELAGGRDTQYF. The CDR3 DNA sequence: TGCAGCGTTGAATTAGCGGGAGGGCGAGATACGCAGTATTTT.

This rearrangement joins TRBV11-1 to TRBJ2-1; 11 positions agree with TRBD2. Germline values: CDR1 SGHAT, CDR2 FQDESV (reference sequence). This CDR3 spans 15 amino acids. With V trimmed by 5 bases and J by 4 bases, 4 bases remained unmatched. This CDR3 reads CASSLLAGGYNEQFF. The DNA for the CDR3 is TGTGCCAGCAGCCTCCTAGCGGGAGGATACAATGAGCAGTTCTTC.

This CDR3 reads CASNGAPNNEQFF. CDR3 sequence (DNA): TGTGCCAGCAATGGGGCGCCCAACAATGAGCAGTTCTTC. The chain joins TRBV6-6 to TRBJ2-1; D may be TRBD1 (5 bases). CDR1 is MNHNY, CDR2 SVGAGI, per germline (reference sequence). There are 13 residues in the CDR3. The germline V and J ends were trimmed by 7 bases and 5 bases, with 12 bases remaining between them.

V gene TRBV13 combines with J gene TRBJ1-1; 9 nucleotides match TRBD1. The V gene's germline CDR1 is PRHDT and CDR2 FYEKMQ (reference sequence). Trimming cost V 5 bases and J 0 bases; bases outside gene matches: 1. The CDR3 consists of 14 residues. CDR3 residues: CASSGQGMNTEAFF. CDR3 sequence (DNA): TGTGCCAGCAGCGGACAGGGGATGAACACTGAAGCTTTCTTT.

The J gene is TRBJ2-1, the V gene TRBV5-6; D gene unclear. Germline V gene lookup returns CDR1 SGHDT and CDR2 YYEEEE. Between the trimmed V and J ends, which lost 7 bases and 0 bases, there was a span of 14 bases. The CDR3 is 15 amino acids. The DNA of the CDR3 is TGTGCCAGCGTGCACGGTGAAAGCTCCTACAATGAGCAGTTCTTC. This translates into CASVHGESSYNEQFF.

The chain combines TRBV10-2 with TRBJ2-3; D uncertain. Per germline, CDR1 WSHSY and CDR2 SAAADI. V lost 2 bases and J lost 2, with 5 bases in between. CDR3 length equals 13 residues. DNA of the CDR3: TGCGCCAGCAGTGAGGCAGTCACAGATACGCAGTATTTT. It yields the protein CASSEAVTDTQYF.

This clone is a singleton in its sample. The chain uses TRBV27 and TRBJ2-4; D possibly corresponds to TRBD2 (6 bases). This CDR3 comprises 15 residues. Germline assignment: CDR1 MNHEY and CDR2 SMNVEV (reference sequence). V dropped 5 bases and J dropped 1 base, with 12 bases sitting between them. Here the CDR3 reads CASSESGFAKNIQYF. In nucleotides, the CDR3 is TGTGCCAGCAGTGAGAGCGGGTTCGCCAAAAACATTCAGTACTTC.